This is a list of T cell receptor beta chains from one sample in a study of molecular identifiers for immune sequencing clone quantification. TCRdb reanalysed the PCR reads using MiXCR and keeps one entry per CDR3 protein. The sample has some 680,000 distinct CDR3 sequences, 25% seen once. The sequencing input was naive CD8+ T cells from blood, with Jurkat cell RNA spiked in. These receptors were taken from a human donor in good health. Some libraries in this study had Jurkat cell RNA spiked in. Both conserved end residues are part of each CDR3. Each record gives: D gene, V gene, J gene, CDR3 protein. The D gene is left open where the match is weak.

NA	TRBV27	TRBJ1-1	CASSFSLWTQDEAFF
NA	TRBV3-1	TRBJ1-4	CASSPNLRATNEKLFF
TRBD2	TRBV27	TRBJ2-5	CASSLWEGETQYF
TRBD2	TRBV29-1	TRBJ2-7	CSSRRLAGCSEQYF
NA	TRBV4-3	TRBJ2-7	CASSQDPGRSYEQYF
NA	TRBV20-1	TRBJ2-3	CSARDEGGVTNTQYF
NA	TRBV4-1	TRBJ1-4	CASSQDHPGDEKLFF
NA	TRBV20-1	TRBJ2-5	CSARAWETQYF
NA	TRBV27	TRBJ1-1	CASRLQGLTEAFF
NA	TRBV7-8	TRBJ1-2	CASSLEDGETNYGYTF
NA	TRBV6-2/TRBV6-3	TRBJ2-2	CASSYSMNLGELFF
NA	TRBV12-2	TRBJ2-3	CASRPRKWTTEQYF
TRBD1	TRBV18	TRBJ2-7	CASTYRGDRRSYEQYF
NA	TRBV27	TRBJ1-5	CASTPAGSKQPQHF
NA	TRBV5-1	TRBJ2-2	CASSDDGIANTGELFF
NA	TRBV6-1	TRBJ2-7	CAGGTYEQYF
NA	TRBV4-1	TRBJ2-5	CASSQVGLPETQYF
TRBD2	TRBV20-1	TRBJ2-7	CSARVAGFGSEQYF
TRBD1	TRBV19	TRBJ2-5	CTSSLGQLKEF
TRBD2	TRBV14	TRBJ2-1	CASSPGLGVVRPLSYNEQFF
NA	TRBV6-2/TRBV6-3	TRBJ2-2	CASSYSSLNTGELFF
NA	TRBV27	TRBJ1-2	CASSLQSTNYGYTF
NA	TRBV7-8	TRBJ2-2	CASSENWDNTGELFF
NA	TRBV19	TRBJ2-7	CASSIAQASTYEQYF
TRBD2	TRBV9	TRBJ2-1	CASSVEETSLHEQFF